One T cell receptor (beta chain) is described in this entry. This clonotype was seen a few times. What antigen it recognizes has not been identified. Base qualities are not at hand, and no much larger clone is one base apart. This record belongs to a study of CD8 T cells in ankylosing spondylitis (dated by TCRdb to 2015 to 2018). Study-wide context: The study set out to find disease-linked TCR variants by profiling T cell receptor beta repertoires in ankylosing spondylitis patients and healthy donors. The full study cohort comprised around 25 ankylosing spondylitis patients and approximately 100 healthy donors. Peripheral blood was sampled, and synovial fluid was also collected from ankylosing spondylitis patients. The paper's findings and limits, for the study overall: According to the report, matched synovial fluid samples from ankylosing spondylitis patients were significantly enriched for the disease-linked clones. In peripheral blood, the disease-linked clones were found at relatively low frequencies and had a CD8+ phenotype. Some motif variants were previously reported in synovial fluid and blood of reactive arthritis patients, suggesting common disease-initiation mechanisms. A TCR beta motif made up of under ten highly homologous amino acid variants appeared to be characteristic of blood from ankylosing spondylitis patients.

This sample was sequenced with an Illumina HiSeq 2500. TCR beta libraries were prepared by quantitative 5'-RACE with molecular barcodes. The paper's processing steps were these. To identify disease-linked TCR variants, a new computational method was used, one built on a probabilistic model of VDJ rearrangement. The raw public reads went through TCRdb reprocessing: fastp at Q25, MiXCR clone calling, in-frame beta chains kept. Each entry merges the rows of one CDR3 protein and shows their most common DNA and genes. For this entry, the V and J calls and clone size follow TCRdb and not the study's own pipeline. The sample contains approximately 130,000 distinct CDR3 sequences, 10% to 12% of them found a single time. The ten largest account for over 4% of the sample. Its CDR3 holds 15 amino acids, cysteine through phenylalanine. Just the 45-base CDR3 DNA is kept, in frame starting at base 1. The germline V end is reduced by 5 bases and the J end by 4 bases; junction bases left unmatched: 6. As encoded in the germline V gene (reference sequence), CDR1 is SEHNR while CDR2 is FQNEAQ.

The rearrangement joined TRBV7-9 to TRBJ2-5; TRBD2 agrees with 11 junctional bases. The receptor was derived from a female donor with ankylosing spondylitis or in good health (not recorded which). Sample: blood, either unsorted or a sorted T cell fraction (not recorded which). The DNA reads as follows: TGTGCCAGCAGCGCGACTAGCGGGATCCCAGAGACCCAGTACTTC. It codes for CASSATSGIPETQYF.